This T cell receptor (beta chain) is drawn from a study of cytotoxic CD8 clonotypes in ibrutinib-treated CLL. Study-level points and caveats: There were few public clonotypes, and on treatment they contracted or stayed stable. Clonality rose at ibrutinib response and fell back toward baseline at progression.

Germline CDR1 SEHNR, CDR2 FQNEAQ (reference sequence). V lost 5 bases to trimming and J lost 6 bases, with 7 bases between them. The CDR3 is made up of 11 amino acids. Note on this clone: Its antigen is unidentified.

Sequencing was performed with immunoSEQ multiplex PCR; in TCRdb, only in-frame clones are kept and a portion is missing. The sample shows 50,000 to 70,000 clones, roughly 54% of them seen only once. Sample: PBMCs, taken at disease progression, from a patient treated with ibrutinib. The TCR was taken from a human donor with chronic lymphocytic leukemia. The chain has TRBV7-9 and TRBJ1-1; D is ambiguous. In DNA, the CDR3 is TGTGCCAGCAGCCGGGAAGCTGAAGCTTTCTTT. Its translation is CASSREAEAFF.